This T cell receptor beta chain was sequenced during a study of cytomegalovirus exposure and HLA in healthy donors. General study findings and limits: Reports indicate that TCR beta sequences accurately predicted the HLA-A and HLA-B alleles of most subjects.

In its sample, this clone was seen once. Its specificity is not known. The PCR was carried out with 60 Vbeta primers and 13 Jbeta primers. TCRdb's copy holds only in-frame clones and misses some; the assay was immunoSEQ multiplex PCR. The sample has 100,000 to 150,000 clones; 60% to 80% are singletons. CDR1 is LNHDA and CDR2 is SQIVND in the germline V gene (reference sequence). Trimming at V came to 5 bases and at J to 3 bases, leaving 7 bases not matched to a gene. The length of the CDR3 is 15 residues. The TCR comes from a male donor in good health and CMV-seronegative. The chain is built from TRBV19 and TRBJ2-3; the match to TRBD1 covers 8 bases. The sequencing sample was made of PBMCs. The CDR3 DNA sequence: TGTGCCAGTAGTGCGGGACAGGCGGGGACAGATACGCAGTATTTT. This encodes CASSAGQAGTDTQYF.